The table lists the clone carrying this T cell receptor beta chain with a few counts. This record comes from a study of blood T cell repertoires in COVID-19. In the study overall: The origin of the acute and convalescent COVID-19 samples was the United States, Italy and Spain.

Clones were sequenced by immunoSEQ multiplex PCR, and TCRdb holds only the in-frame ones, with some missing. The repertoire consists of about 73,000 clones, with about four fifths occurring once and the leading ten covering around 30%. Germline lookup yields CDR1 MNHEY and CDR2 SVGAGI. V lost 6 bases to trimming and J lost 1 base, with 13 bases between them. This CDR3 spans 14 amino acids. The chain couples TRBV6-5 to TRBJ2-7, with D tentatively TRBD1 (6 bases). The TCR sequence derives from a human donor in a cohort sampled during active COVID-19. The sample consisted of peripheral blood. CDR3 nucleotide sequence: TGTGCCAGCAGCCCCGCACAGGGATCCTACGAGCAGTACTTC. Encoded protein: CASSPAQGSYEQYF.